A single sample is the source of the 28 T cell receptor beta chains below, sequenced in a study of blood T cell repertoires in COVID-19. Assay used: immunoSEQ multiplex PCR; TCRdb lists only in-frame clones, some missing. This repertoire shows about 170,000 clones, less than 85% found once; its top ten account for 6.5% to 9%. Sequencing was done on a sample of peripheral blood. The receptor set was obtained from a woman in her 40s with COVID-19, enrolled during active disease.

This clone came up a few times. The chain carries TRBV2 and TRBJ1-5; TRBD1 aligns across 12 bases. The V gene's germline CDR1 is SNHLY and CDR2 FYNNEI. The junction had 6 bases not matched to a gene; V was cut back by 6 bases and J by 9 bases. The CDR3 length is 14 residues. CDR3 DNA: TGTGCCAGCAGCACCGGGACAGGGGGCCCGCCCCAGCATTTT. It yields the protein CASSTGTGGPPQHF.

The rearrangement joins TRBV6-4 to TRBJ2-7; D is unclear. CDR3 length: 15 amino acids. CDR1 is MRHNA and CDR2 is SNTAGT in the germline V gene. The V end was cut by 0 bases, the J end by 3 bases, with 12 bases between. Written as DNA, the CDR3 is TGTGCCAGCAGTGACTCGAGTCCATATAGCTACGAGCAGTACGTC. Its protein is CASSDSSPYSYEQYV.

This clone was seen a handful of times. The gene calls are TRBV27 and TRBJ2-3; TRBD2 agrees at 12 bases. V shed 2 bases and J 3 bases; nucleotides not matched to a gene: 12. Germline CDR1 reads MNHEY; CDR2 reads SMNVEV (reference sequence). The CDR3 is 19 residues long. The CDR3 nucleotides are TGTGCCAGCAGTTTAATAGTATCGGCTAGCGGGGGGGTTACAGATACGCAGTATTTT. Residues: CASSLIVSASGGVTDTQYF.

V is TRBV3-1 (or the pseudogene TRBV3-2) and J is TRBJ2-5; 9 nucleotides match TRBD2. The germline CDR1 and CDR2 sequences are LGHDT and YNNKEL (reference sequence). The CDR3 sequence is 15 residues long. The ends lost 4 bases at V and 4 bases at J; junction bases unmatched: 7. For the CDR3, the DNA is TGTGCCAGCAGCCGCAATAGCGGGGGAAGAGAGACCCAGTACTTC. Protein product: CASSRNSGGRETQYF.

The chain has TRBV28 and TRBJ2-2; D gene unclear. Trimming took 6 bases from V and 2 from J, leaving 4 bases between them. The CDR3 runs 12 residues. CDR1 is MDHEN, CDR2 SYDVKM, per germline. The CDR3 DNA sequence: TGTGCCAGCAGCAAAAACACCGGGGAGCTGTTTTTT. Its protein product is CASSKNTGELFF.

The chain employs TRBV5-4 and TRBJ2-2; 11 bases agree with TRBD2. The CDR3 covers 17 residues. From germline, CDR1 is SGHNT and CDR2 YYREEE (reference sequence). The junction had 8 bases not matched to a gene; V was cut back by 3 bases and J by 4 bases. The CDR3 reads CASSSRTTSGATGELFF. The DNA of the CDR3 is TGTGCCAGCAGCTCCCGAACGACTAGCGGGGCCACCGGGGAGCTGTTTTTT.

V gene TRBV18 combines with J gene TRBJ2-1; TRBD2 aligns across 8 bases. Germline lookup yields CDR1 KGHSH and CDR2 LQKENI. With 3 bases clipped from V and 8 bases from J, the junction kept 9 bases outside the gene matches. The CDR3 loop spans 15 amino acids. The CDR3 coding sequence is TGTGCCAGCTCACCGTTAGCGGGATGGCGCGATGAGCAGTTCTTC. This gives the protein CASSPLAGWRDEQFF.

V usage is TRBV19 and J usage is TRBJ2-2; possibly TRBD2 for D (5 bases). V was shortened by 3 bases and J by 2 bases, with 7 bases between the two germline ends. Germline CDR1 reads LNHDA; CDR2 reads SQIVND (reference sequence). CDR3 length equals 14 residues. The CDR3 DNA reads TGTGCCAGTAGTATTGAGGGAAACACCGGGGAGCTGTTTTTT. The encoded protein is CASSIEGNTGELFF.

This clone was counted only a few times. The chain links TRBV7-9 to TRBJ2-5, with 7 bases matching TRBD1. The germline V gene encodes CDR1 SEHNR and CDR2 FQNEAQ (reference sequence). The CDR3 runs to 14 residues. After removal of 10 bases from V and 5 bases from J, the junction contained 13 bases not matched to a gene. The CDR3 here is CATDAGQVVETQYF. In DNA, the CDR3 is TGTGCCACCGACGCTGGACAGGTCGTGGAGACCCAGTACTTC.

The CDR3 coding sequence is TGTGCCACCACCCCGGGGGGGAGTCGTTTCGGGGAGCTGTTTTTT. Residues: CATTPGGSRFGELFF. The chain recombines TRBV27 with TRBJ2-2, with 8 positions matching TRBD2. From germline, CDR1 is MNHEY and CDR2 SMNVEV (reference sequence). The V gene end was trimmed by 10 bases and the J gene end by 7 bases; junction bases not matched to a gene: 14. This CDR3 comprises 15 residues.

V usage is TRBV6-5 and J usage is TRBJ2-1; D perhaps matches TRBD2 (6 bases). From germline, CDR1 is MNHEY and CDR2 SVGAGI. Trimming removed 6 bases from V and 2 bases from J, with 11 bases in between. The CDR3 is made up of 14 amino acids. The CDR3 DNA is TGTGCCAGCAGAGAGCGGGCGACCTACAATGAGCAGTTCTTC. Translated: CASRERATYNEQFF.

A single count supports this clone. The chain is built from TRBV5-1 and TRBJ1-6; 7 positions match TRBD1. V lost 4 bases to trimming and J lost 7 bases; unmatched junction nucleotides: 5. The CDR3 runs 14 residues. Germline CDR1 reads SGHRS; CDR2 reads YFSETQ. The CDR3 region has the DNA TGCGCCAGCAGCGAACCGGGACAGAATTCACCCCTCCACTTT. This codes for CASSEPGQNSPLHF.

The chain is built from TRBV27 and TRBJ1-6; possibly TRBD1 for D (5 bases). Germline CDR1 and CDR2: MNHEY and SMNVEV (reference sequence). There are 20 residues in the CDR3. V lost 1 base to trimming and J lost 0 bases, with 19 bases between them. CDR3 sequence (DNA): TGTGCCAGCAGTTTATTCCCCGCCAGGGCCTCGAGCTCCTATAATTCACCCCTCCACTTT. Translating it yields CASSLFPARASSSYNSPLHF.

This chain's CDR3 is CASSPFRQGNYGYTF. In DNA, the CDR3 is TGTGCCAGCAGCCCCTTTCGACAGGGTAACTATGGCTACACCTTC. V gene TRBV5-4 combines with J gene TRBJ1-2, with 7 bases fitting TRBD1. Germline V CDR1 and CDR2: SGHNT, YYREEE (reference sequence). The CDR3 runs to 15 residues. With V trimmed by 4 bases and J by 1 base, 7 bases remained unmatched.

This chain links TRBV19 with TRBJ1-4; D gene unclear. Trimming cost V 4 bases and J 8 bases, with 20 bases left between them. Germline values: CDR1 LNHDA, CDR2 SQIVND (reference sequence). The CDR3 contains 16 residues. CDR3 nucleotides: TGTGCCAGTAGTAGTCGGTTGTTGGCGGTAGAGGAAAAACTGTTTTTT. This translates into CASSSRLLAVEEKLFF.

The chain links TRBV4-1 to TRBJ1-1; D gene uncertain. The CDR3 totals 13 residues. CDR1 and CDR2 (germline): MGHRA, YSYEKL. The ends were cut back, 4 bases at V and 4 bases at J, with 10 bases in the middle. The CDR3 loop reads CASSLTGGTEAFF. In nucleotides, the CDR3 is TGCGCCAGCAGCCTAACGGGAGGCACTGAAGCTTTCTTT.

The J gene is TRBJ2-3, the V gene TRBV19; 10 positions agree with TRBD2. J lost 8 bases, V lost 5 bases, and 7 bases had no gene match. The CDR3 totals 14 residues. From germline, CDR1 is LNHDA and CDR2 SQIVND (reference sequence). The CDR3 here is CASSWTSGTVTQYF. Here the CDR3 DNA reads TGTGCCAGTAGTTGGACTAGCGGCACGGTTACGCAGTATTTT.

This clone was found once. In DNA form, the CDR3 reads TGTGCCAGCAGCTTGGCCAGGGGTAATTCACCCCTCCACTTT. Protein sequence: CASSLARGNSPLHF. The chain combines TRBV5-4 with TRBJ1-6, with D possibly matching TRBD1 (6 bases). The CDR3 runs 14 residues. Per the germline V gene, CDR1 is SGHNT and CDR2 is YYREEE (reference sequence). Deletions cut 0 bases from V and 6 bases from J, with 7 bases between.

The J gene is TRBJ2-2, the V gene TRBV18; possible D gene TRBD1, 6 bases. With 3 bases removed from V and 1 base from J, the gap between germline ends came to 6 bases. The CDR3 extends over 14 amino acids. Germline CDR1 KGHSH, CDR2 LQKENI. CDR3 nucleotides: TGTGCCAGCTCACCGGGACAGAACACCGGGGAGCTGTTTTTT. It is translated as CASSPGQNTGELFF.

The rearrangement joins TRBV28 to TRBJ2-1, with TRBD1 matching 10 bases. This CDR3 has 16 amino acids. Per germline, CDR1 MDHEN and CDR2 SYDVKM. The junction had 10 bases not matched to a gene; V was cut back by 4 bases and J by 7 bases. The CDR3 loop is CASSYPTGGLGNEQFF. The CDR3 DNA follows: TGTGCCAGCAGTTACCCGACAGGGGGCTTAGGAAATGAGCAGTTCTTC. The entire variable domain, with the rest obtained from reference TRBV28 and TRBJ2-1, is as follows: DVKVTQSSRYLVKRTGEKVFLECVQDMDHENMFWYRQDPGLGLRLIYFSYDVKMKEKGDIPEGYSVSREKKERFSLILESASTNQTSMYLCASSYPTGGLGNEQFFGPGTRLTVL.

J is TRBJ1-1 and V is TRBV18, with D maybe TRBD1 (6 bases). From germline, CDR1 is KGHSH and CDR2 LQKENI. This CDR3 spans 16 amino acids. The V and J ends lost 2 bases and 3 bases respectively, with 16 bases between them. CDR3: CASSPVQGQWDTEAFF. DNA of the CDR3: TGTGCCAGCTCACCAGTACAGGGTCAGTGGGACACTGAAGCTTTCTTT.

This rearrangement joins TRBV6-5 to TRBJ1-6; D might be TRBD1 (5 bases). The CDR3 has 13 residues. CDR1 and CDR2 from the germline V gene are MNHEY and SVGAGI. Trimming pared 6 bases from V and 10 bases from J, leaving 13 bases between. CDR3 residues: CASRQERNSPLHF. CDR3 nucleotides: TGTGCCAGCAGACAGGAGAGGAACTCACCCCTCCACTTT.

The rearrangement joins TRBV29-1 to TRBJ1-2; D gene uncertain. The CDR3 spans 14 residues. V lost 5 bases and J lost 2, with 15 bases in between. The germline gives CDR1 SQVTM, CDR2 ANQGSEA. The CDR3 DNA reads TGCAGCGTTCGAGAGGGCGGTCAGAACTATGGCTACACCTTC. Protein sequence: CSVREGGQNYGYTF. The full variable domain, with the rest looked up from reference TRBV29-1 and TRBJ1-2, is SAVISQKPSRDICQRGTSLTIQCQVDSQVTMMFWYRQQPGQSLTLIATANQGSEATYESGFVIDKFPISRPNLTFSTLTVSNMSPEDSSIYLCSVREGGQNYGYTFGSGTRLTVV.

CDR3: CASSPGTGAGQPQHF. CDR3 nucleotides: TGTGCCAGCAGCCCTGGGACAGGAGCGGGTCAGCCCCAGCATTTT. The J gene is TRBJ1-5, the V gene TRBV14; TRBD1 matches 8 bases. Unmatched junction bases numbered 8, after V lost 4 bases and J lost 6 bases. Germline-derived CDR1 and CDR2 are SGHDN and FVKESK. This CDR3 is built from 15 residues.

CDR3 sequence reads: CASSFQGQETQYF. The CDR3 bases are TGTGCCAGCAGTTTCCAGGGCCAAGAGACCCAGTACTTC. The chain links TRBV28 to TRBJ2-5; D is possibly TRBD1 (5 bases). This CDR3 has 13 amino acids. Germline CDR1 reads MDHEN; CDR2 reads SYDVKM. Trimming removed 3 bases from V and 1 base from J, with 6 bases in between.

Note on this clone: One end of the junction fails to match germline, which may point to a read error. V and J are TRBV4-2 and TRBJ1-2; D is ambiguous. Germline V gives CDR1 LGHNA, CDR2 YNFKEQ. CDR3 length equals 13 residues. CDR3 region: CASSQVAEREYAF. The CDR3 DNA sequence: TGTGCCAGCAGCCAAGTCGCAGAGAGGGAGTACGCCTTC.

Only one count was recorded for this clone. V and J are TRBV4-1 and TRBJ2-1; 11 bases align to TRBD2. The CDR3 length is 16 residues. CDR1 is MGHRA, CDR2 YSYEKL, per germline. Trimming at V came to 0 bases and at J to 9 bases, leaving 7 bases not matched to a gene. CDR3 sequence: CASSQEGLAGGSEQFF. The CDR3 nucleotides are TGCGCCAGCAGCCAAGAAGGGCTAGCGGGGGGTAGTGAGCAGTTCTTC.

V and J are TRBV10-3 and TRBJ2-3; 9 bases match TRBD2. The germline gives CDR1 ENHRY, CDR2 SYGVKD. The CDR3 covers 15 residues. With V trimmed by 8 bases and J by 3 bases, 9 bases remained unmatched. The CDR3 bases are TGTGCCATCCGTCTTGCGACTAGCGGTACAGATACGCAGTATTTT. Residues: CAIRLATSGTDTQYF.